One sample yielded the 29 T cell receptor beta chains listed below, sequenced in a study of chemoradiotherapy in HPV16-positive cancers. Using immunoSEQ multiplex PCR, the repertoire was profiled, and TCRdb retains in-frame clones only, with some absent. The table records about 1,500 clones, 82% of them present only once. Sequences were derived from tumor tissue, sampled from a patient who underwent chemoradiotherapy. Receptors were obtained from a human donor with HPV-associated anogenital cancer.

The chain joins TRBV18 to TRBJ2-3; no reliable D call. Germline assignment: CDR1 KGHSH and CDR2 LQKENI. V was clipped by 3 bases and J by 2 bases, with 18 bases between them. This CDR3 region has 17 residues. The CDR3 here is CASSPGVKSYITDTQYF. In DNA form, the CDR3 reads TGTGCCAGCTCACCTGGGGTAAAATCCTACATCACAGATACGCAGTATTTT.

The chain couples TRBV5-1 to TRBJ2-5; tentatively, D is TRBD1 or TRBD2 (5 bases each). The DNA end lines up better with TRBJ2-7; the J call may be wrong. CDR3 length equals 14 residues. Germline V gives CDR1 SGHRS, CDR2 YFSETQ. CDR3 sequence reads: CASSLGGGSYEQYF. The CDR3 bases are TGCGCCAGCAGCTTGGGTGGGGGCTCCTACGAGCAGTACTTC.

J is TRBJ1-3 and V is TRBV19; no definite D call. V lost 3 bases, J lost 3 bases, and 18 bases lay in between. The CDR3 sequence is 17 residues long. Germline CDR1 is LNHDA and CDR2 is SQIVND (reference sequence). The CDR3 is CASSIRVGSLIGNTIYF. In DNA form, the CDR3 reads TGTGCCAGTAGTATCCGAGTGGGGTCCCTTATTGGAAACACCATATATTTT.

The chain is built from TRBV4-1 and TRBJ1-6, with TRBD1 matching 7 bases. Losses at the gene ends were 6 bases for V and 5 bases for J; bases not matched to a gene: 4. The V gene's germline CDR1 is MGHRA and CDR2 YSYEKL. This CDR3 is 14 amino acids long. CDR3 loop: CASSWDRDNSPLHF. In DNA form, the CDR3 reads TGCGCCAGCAGTTGGGACAGAGATAATTCACCCCTCCACTTT.

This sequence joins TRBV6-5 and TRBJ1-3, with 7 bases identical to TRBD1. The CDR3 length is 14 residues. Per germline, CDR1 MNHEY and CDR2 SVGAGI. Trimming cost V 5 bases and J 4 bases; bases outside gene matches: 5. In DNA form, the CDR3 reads TGTGCCAGCAGTACTACAGGGGCGGGAAACACCATATATTTT. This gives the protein CASSTTGAGNTIYF.

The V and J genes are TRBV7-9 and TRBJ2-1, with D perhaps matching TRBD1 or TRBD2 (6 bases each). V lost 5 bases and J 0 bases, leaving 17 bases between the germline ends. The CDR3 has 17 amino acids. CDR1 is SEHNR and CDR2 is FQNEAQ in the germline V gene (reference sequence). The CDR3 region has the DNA TGTGCCAGCAGCCCCGGGGGCGGGGCTAACTCCTACAATGAGCAGTTCTTC. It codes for CASSPGGGANSYNEQFF.

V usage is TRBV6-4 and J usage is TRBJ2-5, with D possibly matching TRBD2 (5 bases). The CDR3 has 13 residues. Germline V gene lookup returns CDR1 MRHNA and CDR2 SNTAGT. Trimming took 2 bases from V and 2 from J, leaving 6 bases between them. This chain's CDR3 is CASSDGEQETQYF. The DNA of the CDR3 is TGTGCCAGCAGTGACGGGGAGCAAGAGACCCAGTACTTC.

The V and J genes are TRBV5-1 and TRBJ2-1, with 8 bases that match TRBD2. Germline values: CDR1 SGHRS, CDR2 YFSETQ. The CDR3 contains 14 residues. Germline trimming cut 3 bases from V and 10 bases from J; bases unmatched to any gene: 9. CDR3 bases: TGCGCCAGCAGCTCTTGGGCGGGGGGTGGCGAGCAGTTCTTC. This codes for CASSSWAGGGEQFF. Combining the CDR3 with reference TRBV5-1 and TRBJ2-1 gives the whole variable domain KAGVTQTPRYLIKTRGQQVTLSCSPISGHRSVSWYQQTPGQGLQFLFEYFSETQRNKGNFPGRFSGRQFSNSRSEMNVSTLELGDSALYLCASSSWAGGGEQFFGPGTRLTVL.

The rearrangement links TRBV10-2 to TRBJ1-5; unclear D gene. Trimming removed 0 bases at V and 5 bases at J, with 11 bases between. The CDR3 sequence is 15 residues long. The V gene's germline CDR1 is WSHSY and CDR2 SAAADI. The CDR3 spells CASSESSGEDQPQHF. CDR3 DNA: TGCGCCAGCAGTGAGTCATCCGGGGAAGATCAGCCCCAGCATTTT.

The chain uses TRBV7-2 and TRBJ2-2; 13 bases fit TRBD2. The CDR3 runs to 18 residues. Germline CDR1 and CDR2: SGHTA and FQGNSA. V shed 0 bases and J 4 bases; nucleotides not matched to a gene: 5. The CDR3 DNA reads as TGTGCCAGCAGCTTAGCCACTAGCGGGAGGGCGGCCACCGGGGAGCTGTTTTTT. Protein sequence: CASSLATSGRAATGELFF.

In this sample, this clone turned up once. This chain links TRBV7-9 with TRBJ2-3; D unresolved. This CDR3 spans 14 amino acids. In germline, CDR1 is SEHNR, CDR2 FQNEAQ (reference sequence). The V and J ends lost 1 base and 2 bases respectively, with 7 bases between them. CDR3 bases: TGTGCCAGCAGCTTAGTAGTCCCCACAGATACGCAGTATTTT. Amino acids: CASSLVVPTDTQYF.

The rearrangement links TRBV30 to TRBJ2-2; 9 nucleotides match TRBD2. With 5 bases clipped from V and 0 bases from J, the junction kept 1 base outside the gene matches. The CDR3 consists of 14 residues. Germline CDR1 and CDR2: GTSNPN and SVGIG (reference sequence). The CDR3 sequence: CAWSSGTNTGELFF. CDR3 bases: TGTGCCTGGTCTAGCGGGACGAACACCGGGGAGCTGTTTTTT.

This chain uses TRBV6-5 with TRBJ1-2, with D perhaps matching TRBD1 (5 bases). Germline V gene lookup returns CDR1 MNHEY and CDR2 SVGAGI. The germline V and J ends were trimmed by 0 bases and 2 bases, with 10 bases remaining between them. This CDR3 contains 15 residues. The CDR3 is CASSYSQGGNYGYTF. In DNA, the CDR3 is TGTGCCAGCAGTTACTCGCAGGGAGGGAACTATGGCTACACCTTC.

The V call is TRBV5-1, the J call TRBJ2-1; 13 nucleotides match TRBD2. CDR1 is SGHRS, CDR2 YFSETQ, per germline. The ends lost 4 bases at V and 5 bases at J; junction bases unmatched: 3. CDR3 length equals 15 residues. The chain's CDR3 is CASSTGLAGDNEQFF. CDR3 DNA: TGCGCCAGCAGCACAGGACTAGCGGGGGACAATGAGCAGTTCTTC.

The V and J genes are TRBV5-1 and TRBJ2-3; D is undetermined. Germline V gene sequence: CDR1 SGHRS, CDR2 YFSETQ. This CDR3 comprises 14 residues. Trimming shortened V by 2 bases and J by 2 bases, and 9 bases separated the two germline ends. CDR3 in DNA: TGCGCCAGCAGCTTTGGTCAGAACACAGATACGCAGTATTTT. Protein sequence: CASSFGQNTDTQYF. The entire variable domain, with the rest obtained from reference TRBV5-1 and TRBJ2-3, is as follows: KAGVTQTPRYLIKTRGQQVTLSCSPISGHRSVSWYQQTPGQGLQFLFEYFSETQRNKGNFPGRFSGRQFSNSRSEMNVSTLELGDSALYLCASSFGQNTDTQYFGPGTRLTVL.

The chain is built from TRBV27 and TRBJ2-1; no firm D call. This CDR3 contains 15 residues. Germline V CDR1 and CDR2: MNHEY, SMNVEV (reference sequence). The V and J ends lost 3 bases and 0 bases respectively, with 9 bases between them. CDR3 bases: TGTGCCAGCAGTTTCTGGCCAAGCTCCTACAATGAGCAGTTCTTC. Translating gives CASSFWPSSYNEQFF.

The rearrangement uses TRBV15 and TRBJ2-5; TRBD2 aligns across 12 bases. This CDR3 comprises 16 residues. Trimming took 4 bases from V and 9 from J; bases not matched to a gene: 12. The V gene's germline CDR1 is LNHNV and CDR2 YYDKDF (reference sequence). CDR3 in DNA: TGTGCCACCAGCACGGGGACTAGCGGGCCCACCCGGGCCCAGTACTTC. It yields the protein CATSTGTSGPTRAQYF.

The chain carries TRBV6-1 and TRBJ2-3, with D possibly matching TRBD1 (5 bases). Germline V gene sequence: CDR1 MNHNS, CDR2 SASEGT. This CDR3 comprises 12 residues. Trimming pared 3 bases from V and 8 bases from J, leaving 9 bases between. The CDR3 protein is CASSERQGTQYF. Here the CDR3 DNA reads TGTGCCAGCAGTGAGCGTCAGGGTACGCAGTATTTT.

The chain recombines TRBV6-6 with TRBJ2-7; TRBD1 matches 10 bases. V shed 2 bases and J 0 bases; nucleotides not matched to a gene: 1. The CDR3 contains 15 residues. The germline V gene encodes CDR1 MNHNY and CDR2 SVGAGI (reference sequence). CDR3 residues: CASSYRDRGSYEQYF. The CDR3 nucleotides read TGTGCCAGCAGTTACAGGGACAGGGGCTCCTACGAGCAGTACTTC.

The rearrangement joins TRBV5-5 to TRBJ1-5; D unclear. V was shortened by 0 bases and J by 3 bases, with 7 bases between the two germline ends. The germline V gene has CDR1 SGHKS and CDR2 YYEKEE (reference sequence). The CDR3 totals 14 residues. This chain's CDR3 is CASSLVVYNQPQHF. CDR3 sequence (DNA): TGTGCCAGCAGCTTGGTAGTATACAATCAGCCCCAGCATTTT.

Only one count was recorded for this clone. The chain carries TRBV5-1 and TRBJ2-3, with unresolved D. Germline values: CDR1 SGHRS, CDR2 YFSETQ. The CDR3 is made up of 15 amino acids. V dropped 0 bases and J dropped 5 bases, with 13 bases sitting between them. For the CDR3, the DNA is TGCGCCAGCAGCTTGGGGGGTTTAGGGAAAGATACGCAGTATTTT. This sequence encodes CASSLGGLGKDTQYF.

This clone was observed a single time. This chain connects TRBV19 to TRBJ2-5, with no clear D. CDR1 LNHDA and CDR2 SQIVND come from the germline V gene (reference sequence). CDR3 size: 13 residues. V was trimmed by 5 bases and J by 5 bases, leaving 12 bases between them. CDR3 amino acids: CASSPSYSETQYF. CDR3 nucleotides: TGTGCCAGTAGTCCAAGCTACTCGGAGACCCAGTACTTC. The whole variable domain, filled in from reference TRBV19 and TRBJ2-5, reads DGGITQSPKYLFRKEGQNVTLSCEQNLNHDAMYWYRQDPGQGLRLIYYSQIVNDFQKGDIAEGYSVSREKKESFPLTVTSAQKNPTAFYLCASSPSYSETQYFGPGTRLLVL.

DNA for the CDR3: TGTGCCAGCAGTCCGACAGGTAGAAGGACTAATGAAAAACTGTTTTTT. It is translated as CASSPTGRRTNEKLFF. The chain uses TRBV27 and TRBJ1-4, with a tentative D call TRBD1 (6 bases). V lost 5 bases to trimming and J lost 2 bases, with 15 bases between them. CDR3 length: 16 amino acids. Germline-derived CDR1 and CDR2 are MNHEY and SMNVEV (reference sequence).

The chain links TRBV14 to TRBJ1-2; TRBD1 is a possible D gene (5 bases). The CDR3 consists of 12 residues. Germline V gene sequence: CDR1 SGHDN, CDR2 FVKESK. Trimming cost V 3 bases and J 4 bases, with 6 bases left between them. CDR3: CASSQTVYGYTF. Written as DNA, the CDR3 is TGTGCCAGCAGCCAGACAGTCTATGGCTACACCTTC. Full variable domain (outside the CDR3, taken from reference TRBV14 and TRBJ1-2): EAGVTQFPSHSVIEKGQTVTLRCDPISGHDNLYWYRRVMGKEIKFLLHFVKESKQDESGMPNNRFLAERTGGTYSTLKVQPAELEDSGVYFCASSQTVYGYTFGSGTRLTVV.

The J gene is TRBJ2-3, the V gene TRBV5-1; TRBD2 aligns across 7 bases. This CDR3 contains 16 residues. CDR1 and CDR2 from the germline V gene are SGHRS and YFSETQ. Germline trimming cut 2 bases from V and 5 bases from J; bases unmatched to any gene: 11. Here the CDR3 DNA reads TGCGCCAGCAGCTTAGAAGGGGCGGGAGTGAGAGATACGCAGTATTTT. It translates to CASSLEGAGVRDTQYF. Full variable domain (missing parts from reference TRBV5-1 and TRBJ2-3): KAGVTQTPRYLIKTRGQQVTLSCSPISGHRSVSWYQQTPGQGLQFLFEYFSETQRNKGNFPGRFSGRQFSNSRSEMNVSTLELGDSALYLCASSLEGAGVRDTQYFGPGTRLTVL.

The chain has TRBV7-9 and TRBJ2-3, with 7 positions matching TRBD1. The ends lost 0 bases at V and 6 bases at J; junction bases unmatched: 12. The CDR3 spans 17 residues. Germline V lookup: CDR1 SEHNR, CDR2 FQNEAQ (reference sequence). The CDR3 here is CASSLALPGGPGDTQYF. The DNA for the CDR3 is TGTGCCAGCAGCTTAGCGCTTCCAGGGGGACCTGGGGATACGCAGTATTTT.

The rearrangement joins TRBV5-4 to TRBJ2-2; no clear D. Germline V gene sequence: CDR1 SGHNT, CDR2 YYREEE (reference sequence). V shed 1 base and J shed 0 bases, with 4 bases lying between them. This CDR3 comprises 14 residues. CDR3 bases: TGTGCCAGCAGCTTGACTGCGAACACCGGGGAGCTGTTTTTT. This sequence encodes CASSLTANTGELFF.

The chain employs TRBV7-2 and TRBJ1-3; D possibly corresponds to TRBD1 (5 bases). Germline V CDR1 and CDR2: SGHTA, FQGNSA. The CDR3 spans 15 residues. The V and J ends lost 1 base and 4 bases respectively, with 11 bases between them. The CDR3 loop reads CASSLGGSWGNTIYF. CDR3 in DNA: TGTGCCAGCAGCTTAGGGGGGTCGTGGGGAAACACCATATATTTT.

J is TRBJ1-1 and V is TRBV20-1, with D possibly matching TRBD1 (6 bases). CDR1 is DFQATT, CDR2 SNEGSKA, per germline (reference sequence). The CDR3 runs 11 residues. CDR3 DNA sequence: TGCAGGGCAAAAGGGGGGGAGACGGCTTTCTTT. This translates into CRAKGGETAFF.